The entry below describes one T cell receptor (beta chain). Its antigen remains undetermined. Base-call qualities are not available, and no considerably larger clone is one nucleotide away. Genomic DNA was extracted from sorted cells for sequencing of the TCRbeta CDR3 region. The immunoSEQ Assay was used to sequence the TCRbeta CDR3 regions. In TCRdb, the immuneACCESS table is reduced to in-frame sequences with V and J assigned. These tables do not hold every clone; where another copy was compared, an unresolved V gene accounts for under half, and the others remain unexplained. This sample is represented by tens of thousands of clones; 90% to 95% of them were singletons. The ten top clones hold about 4.4% of the sample. The trial excluded patients who had a history of autoimmune disease or were on systemic immunosuppression. Peripheral blood for TCR sequencing was drawn from every dose cohort at baseline, at cycle 4 day 1 and at cycle 7 day 1. Samples came from an open-label, multicenter, first-in-human phase I dose-escalation trial of ivuxolimab. The trial enrolled adults with locally advanced or metastatic head and neck squamous cell, hepatocellular, melanoma or renal cell carcinoma. Before TCR sequencing, CD4+ T cells and CD8+ T cells from peripheral blood were sorted into separate populations.

The sample originates from a study of OX40 agonist ivuxolimab in advanced cancers. Context from the whole study: Ivuxolimab was an agonistic, fully human IgG2 monoclonal antibody directed against OX40 (CD134), a costimulatory receptor. Intravenous ivuxolimab was administered to patients every 2 weeks at six dose levels: 0.01, 0.1, 0.3, 1.5, 3 and 10 mg/kg. Of the roughly 53 patients in dose escalation, about 20 had hepatocellular carcinoma, some 15 had melanoma, 9 had renal cell carcinoma and 9 had head and neck cancer. In the dose-escalation cohort, roughly 80% of patients were male, and the mean age was around 60 years, with a range of roughly 20 to 80. Patients were allowed to have had prior anti-PD-1, anti-PD-L1 or anti-CTLA-4 therapy, and around 37% of the dose-escalation patients had previously received checkpoint inhibitors. Partial responses occurred in three dose-escalation patients: two with cutaneous melanoma and one with hepatocellular carcinoma. Peripheral TCRbeta sequencing aimed to test whether ivuxolimab altered TCR sequence diversity and caused clonal T-cell expansion. The paper describes the monotherapy dose-escalation part (N = 52 patients) of the phase I trial of ivuxolimab.

The full study reports these points: Which antigens the clonally expanded peripheral T cells were specific for was not determined. After ivuxolimab, CD8+ T cells had more expanded clones than CD4+ T cells on average. Low levels of normalized T-cell clonal expansion were also seen in some patients who did not respond. In partial responders in the 0.1-3.0 mg/kg groups, normalized peripheral clonal expansion was found to be among the lowest, especially among CD8+ T cells. At doses of 0.1 to 3.0 mg/kg, clonal expansion of both CD4+ and CD8+ T cells in blood was seen between baseline and week 6.

Per the germline V gene, MDHEN is the CDR1 and SYDVKM is the CDR2. After removal of 1 base from V and 6 bases from J, the junction retains 9 bases not matched to a gene. From the cysteine up to the phenylalanine, the CDR3 has a length of 16 residues. Only CDR3 DNA is held: 48 bases, read in frame from base 1. The chain is encoded by TRBV28 joined to TRBJ2-3, and TRBD2 aligns with 8 junction nucleotides. The sample here was CD4+ or CD8+ T cells sorted from blood, taken in a trial of the OX40 agonist ivuxolimab. The origin of this receptor is an adult with an advanced solid tumor such as melanoma, head and neck, liver or kidney cancer. This receptor has the CDR3 CASSLSHGRADDTQYF. Read as DNA, the sequence is TGTGCCAGCAGTTTATCCCACGGGAGGGCCGACGATACGCAGTATTTT.